The rows below give T cell receptor beta chains drawn from one sample of a study of blood T cell repertoires in COVID-19. Measured with immunoSEQ multiplex PCR; TCRdb has only the in-frame clones, and not every one. Of 150,000 to 200,000 clones listed, roughly 80% are singletons. Sequencing was carried out using peripheral blood. The receptors derive from a woman aged 70-85 years with COVID-19, enrolled during active disease. Each CDR3 is given with its conserved first and last residue. The order of the fields is CDR3 protein, J gene, V gene, D gene. D genes are given only for firm matches.

CDR3: CSVEDPGTETYNEQFF
J: TRBJ2-1
V: TRBV29-1
D: TRBD1

CDR3: CASSPPYTGEQYF
J: TRBJ2-7
V: TRBV12-3/TRBV12-4
D: NA

CDR3: CASSLAGASHGEQFF
J: TRBJ2-1
V: TRBV7-2
D: NA

CDR3: CASSQDRGTSVIAKNIQYF
J: TRBJ2-4
V: TRBV3-1/TRBV3-2
D: TRBD2

CDR3: CASSSREGNIQYF
J: TRBJ2-4
V: TRBV5-5
D: NA

CDR3: CASSISSRREGIDGTDTQYF
J: TRBJ2-3
V: TRBV19
D: TRBD2

CDR3: CASSISGTGNSPLHF
J: TRBJ1-6
V: TRBV3-1/TRBV3-2
D: TRBD1

CDR3: CSAPRPGELFF
J: TRBJ2-2
V: TRBV20-1
D: NA

CDR3: CASSSGLAYNEQFF
J: TRBJ2-1
V: TRBV27
D: TRBD2

CDR3: CASTSGGGETQYF
J: TRBJ2-5
V: TRBV5-4
D: TRBD2

CDR3: CASSLDQGSYSRNTIYF
J: TRBJ1-3
V: TRBV11-2
D: NA

CDR3: CASSYMLAGGPSEQFF
J: TRBJ2-1
V: TRBV6-5
D: TRBD2

CDR3: CASTFRGSDSPLHF
J: TRBJ1-6
V: TRBV3-1/TRBV3-2
D: NA

CDR3: CASSDGLAGRDTQYF
J: TRBJ2-3
V: TRBV6-2/TRBV6-3
D: TRBD2

CDR3: CASMTGTPYNEQFF
J: TRBJ2-1
V: TRBV5-4
D: TRBD1

CDR3: CAWSVSGTGEAQYF
J: TRBJ2-5
V: TRBV30
D: TRBD1

CDR3: CASSPSTSGSYEQYF
J: TRBJ2-7
V: TRBV4-2
D: TRBD2

CDR3: CASSSTGGVQPQHF
J: TRBJ1-5
V: TRBV7-2
D: TRBD1

CDR3: CASSAGLPLMAFF
J: TRBJ1-1
V: TRBV2
D: NA

CDR3: CASSINRVPQHF
J: TRBJ1-5
V: TRBV19
D: NA

CDR3: CASSVQGAGYTEAFF
J: TRBJ1-1
V: TRBV6-2/TRBV6-3
D: TRBD1

CDR3: CASSSTGSIVGYTF
J: TRBJ1-2
V: TRBV5-6
D: TRBD1

CDR3: CASINQEVKAEAFF
J: TRBJ1-1
V: TRBV6-6
D: NA

CDR3: CASSQARGYEQYF
J: TRBJ2-7
V: TRBV3-1/TRBV3-2
D: TRBD1

CDR3: CASSVGLAGYEQYF
J: TRBJ2-7
V: TRBV7-2
D: TRBD2

CDR3: CASSLGATFSTDTQYF
J: TRBJ2-3
V: TRBV5-6
D: NA

CDR3: CASSSWVAGGTDTQYF
J: TRBJ2-3
V: TRBV9
D: TRBD2

CDR3: CATSSLPVGTQYF
J: TRBJ2-5
V: TRBV15
D: NA

CDR3: CASSRDTGRGYTF
J: TRBJ1-2
V: TRBV3-1/TRBV3-2
D: NA

CDR3: CASSLEVRAPEAFF
J: TRBJ1-1
V: TRBV7-9
D: NA

CDR3: CASSISSSTDTQYF
J: TRBJ2-3
V: TRBV19
D: NA

CDR3: CSVAGTTNEQFF
J: TRBJ2-1
V: TRBV29-1
D: TRBD2

CDR3: CASSLMRASTDTQYF
J: TRBJ2-3
V: TRBV5-1
D: NA

CDR3: CASSLEKAGAPHNEQFF
J: TRBJ2-1
V: TRBV5-6
D: TRBD2

CDR3: CASEGPGGETQYF
J: TRBJ2-5
V: TRBV9
D: NA

CDR3: CASSPQETQYF
J: TRBJ2-5
V: TRBV3-1/TRBV3-2
D: NA

CDR3: CASSRSGGGLDTQYF
J: TRBJ2-3
V: TRBV28
D: TRBD2

CDR3: CASSPGQGYEKLFF
J: TRBJ1-4
V: TRBV5-8
D: TRBD1

CDR3: CASSYERGNTEAFF
J: TRBJ1-1
V: TRBV5-1
D: NA

CDR3: CSAARTGNTGELFF
J: TRBJ2-2
V: TRBV29-1
D: TRBD1

CDR3: CASGRGLAGEETQYF
J: TRBJ2-5
V: TRBV9
D: TRBD2

CDR3: CASSQNRPPPDEQFF
J: TRBJ2-1
V: TRBV14
D: NA

CDR3: CASSQQYSGRVYEQYF
J: TRBJ2-7
V: TRBV6-2/TRBV6-3
D: TRBD2

CDR3: CASSSLGLAGGSYNEQFF
J: TRBJ2-1
V: TRBV27
D: TRBD2

CDR3: CASSFWTSGSLSSYEQYF
J: TRBJ2-7
V: TRBV5-1
D: TRBD2

CDR3: CASSIDMAGADTQYF
J: TRBJ2-3
V: TRBV19
D: TRBD2